A single count supports the clone carrying this T cell receptor (beta chain). Trimming cost V 0 bases and J 10 bases, with 17 bases left between them. Germline CDR1 GTSNPN, CDR2 SVGIG (reference sequence). The CDR3 extends over 14 amino acids. This entry belongs to a study of shared clonotypes between healthy human individuals. The protocol was immunoSEQ multiplex PCR, while the TCRdb copy is restricted to in-frame clones and leaves out a portion. The sample carries about 1.5 million clones, about 96% recorded once. The sequence derives from a man aged 25-40 years in good health. The rearrangement uses TRBV30 and TRBJ2-3, with D perhaps being TRBD1 or TRBD2 (5 bases each). Input material: naive CD4+ T cells sorted from blood. The subset denotes: CD45RA+ positively selected. DNA of the CDR3: TGTGCCTGGAGTGTACGGCTGGGGGAGAGGGCGCAGTATTTT. Translating it yields CAWSVRLGERAQYF.